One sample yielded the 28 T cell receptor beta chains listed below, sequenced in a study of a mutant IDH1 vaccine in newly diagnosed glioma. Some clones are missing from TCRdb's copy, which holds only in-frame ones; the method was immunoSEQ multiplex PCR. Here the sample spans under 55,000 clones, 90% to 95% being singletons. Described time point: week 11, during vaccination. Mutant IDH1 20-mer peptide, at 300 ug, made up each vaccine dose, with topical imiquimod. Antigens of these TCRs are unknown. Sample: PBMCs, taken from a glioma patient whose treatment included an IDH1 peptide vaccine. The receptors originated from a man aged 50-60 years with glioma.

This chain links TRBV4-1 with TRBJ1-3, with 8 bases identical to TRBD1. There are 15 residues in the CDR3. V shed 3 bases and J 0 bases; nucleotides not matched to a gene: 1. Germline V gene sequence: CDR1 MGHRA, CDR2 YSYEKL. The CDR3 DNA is TGCGCCAGCAGCCACAGGGGGCTCTCTGGAAACACCATATATTTT. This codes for CASSHRGLSGNTIYF.

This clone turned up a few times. CDR3 DNA: TGCGCCAGCAGCTTGGGCGATCCCAATCAGCCCCAGCATTTT. It codes for CASSLGDPNQPQHF. The chain links TRBV5-1 to TRBJ1-5; D unresolved. The CDR3 is 14 amino acids. The germline V gene has CDR1 SGHRS and CDR2 YFSETQ. V shed 0 bases and J shed 3 bases, with 7 bases lying between them.

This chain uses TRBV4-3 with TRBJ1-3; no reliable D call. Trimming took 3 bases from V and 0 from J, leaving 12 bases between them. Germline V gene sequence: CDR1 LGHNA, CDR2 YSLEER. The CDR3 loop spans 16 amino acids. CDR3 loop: CASSHADWISGNTIYF. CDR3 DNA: TGCGCCAGCAGCCATGCTGACTGGATCTCTGGAAACACCATATATTTT.

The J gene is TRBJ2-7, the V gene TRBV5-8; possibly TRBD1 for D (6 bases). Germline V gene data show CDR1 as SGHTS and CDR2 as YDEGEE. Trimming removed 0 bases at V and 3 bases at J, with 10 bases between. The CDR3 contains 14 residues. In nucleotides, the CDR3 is TGTGCCAGCAGCTTGGGACAGGCGAACTACGAGCAGTACTTC. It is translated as CASSLGQANYEQYF.

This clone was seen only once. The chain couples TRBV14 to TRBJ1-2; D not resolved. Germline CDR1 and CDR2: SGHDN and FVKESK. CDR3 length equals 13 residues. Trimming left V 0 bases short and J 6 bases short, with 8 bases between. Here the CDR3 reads CASSQELRHGYTF. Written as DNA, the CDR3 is TGTGCCAGCAGCCAAGAACTGAGGCATGGCTACACCTTC.

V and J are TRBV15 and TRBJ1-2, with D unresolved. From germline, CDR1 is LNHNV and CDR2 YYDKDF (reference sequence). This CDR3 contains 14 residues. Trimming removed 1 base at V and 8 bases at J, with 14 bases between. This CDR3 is CATSRAGPQEGYTF. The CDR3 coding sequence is TGTGCCACCAGCAGAGCTGGCCCCCAAGAGGGCTACACCTTC.

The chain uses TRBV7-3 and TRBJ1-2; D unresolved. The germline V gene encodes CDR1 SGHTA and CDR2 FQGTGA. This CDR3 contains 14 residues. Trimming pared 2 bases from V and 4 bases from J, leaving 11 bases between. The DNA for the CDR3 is TGTGCCAGCAGCTTAGGGCACCTGACCTATGGCTACACCTTC. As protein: CASSLGHLTYGYTF.

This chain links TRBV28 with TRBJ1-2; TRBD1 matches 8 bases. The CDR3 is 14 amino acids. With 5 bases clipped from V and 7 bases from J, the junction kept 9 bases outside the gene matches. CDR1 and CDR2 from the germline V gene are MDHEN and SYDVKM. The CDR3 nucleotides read TGTGCCAGCAGTCTACCAGGGGGCTTGTTTGGCTACACCTTC. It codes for CASSLPGGLFGYTF.

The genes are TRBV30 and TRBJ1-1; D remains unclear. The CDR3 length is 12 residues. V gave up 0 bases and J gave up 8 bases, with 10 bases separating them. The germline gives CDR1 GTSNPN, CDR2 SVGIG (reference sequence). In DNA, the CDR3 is TGTGCCTGGAGTGTAGGTGGCCGAGAAGCTTTCTTT. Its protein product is CAWSVGGREAFF.

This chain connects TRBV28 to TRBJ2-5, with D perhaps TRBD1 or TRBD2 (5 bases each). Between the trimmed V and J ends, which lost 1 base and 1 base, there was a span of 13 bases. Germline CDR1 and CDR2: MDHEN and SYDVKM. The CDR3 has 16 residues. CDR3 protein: CASSLFSLRGQETQYF. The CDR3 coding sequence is TGTGCCAGCAGTTTATTTAGCTTGAGGGGCCAAGAGACCCAGTACTTC.

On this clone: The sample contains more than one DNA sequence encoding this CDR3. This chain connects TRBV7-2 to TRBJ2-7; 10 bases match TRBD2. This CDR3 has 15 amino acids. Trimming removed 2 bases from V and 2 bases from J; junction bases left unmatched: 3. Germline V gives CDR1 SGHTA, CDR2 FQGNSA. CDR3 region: CASSLSLAGAYEQYF. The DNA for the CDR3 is TGTGCCAGCAGCTTATCCCTAGCGGGGGCCTACGAGCAGTACTTC.

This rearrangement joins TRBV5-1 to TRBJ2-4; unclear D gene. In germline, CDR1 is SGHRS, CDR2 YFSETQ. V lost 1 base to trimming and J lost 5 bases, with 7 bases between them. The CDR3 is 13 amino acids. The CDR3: CASSLFGENIQYF. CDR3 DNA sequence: TGCGCCAGCAGCTTGTTCGGTGAAAACATTCAGTACTTC.

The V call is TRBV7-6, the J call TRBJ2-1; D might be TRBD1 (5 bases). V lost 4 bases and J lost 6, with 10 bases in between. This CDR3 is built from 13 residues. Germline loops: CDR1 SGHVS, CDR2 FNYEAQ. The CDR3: CASSYDRVNEQFF. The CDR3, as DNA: TGTGCCAGCAGCTACGACAGAGTCAATGAGCAGTTCTTC.

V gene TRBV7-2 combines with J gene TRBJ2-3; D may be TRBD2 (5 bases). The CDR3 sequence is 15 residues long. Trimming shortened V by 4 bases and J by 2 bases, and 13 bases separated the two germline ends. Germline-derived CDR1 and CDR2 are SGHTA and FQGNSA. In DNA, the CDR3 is TGTGCCAGCAGCTCTCCGGGGATGATCACAGATACGCAGTATTTT. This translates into CASSSPGMITDTQYF.

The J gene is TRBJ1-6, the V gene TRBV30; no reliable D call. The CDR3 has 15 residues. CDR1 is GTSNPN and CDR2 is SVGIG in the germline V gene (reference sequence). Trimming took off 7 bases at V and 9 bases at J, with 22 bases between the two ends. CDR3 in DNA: TGTGCCTTCACAAATTATCGGGCAGCCGGTTCACCCCTCCACTTT. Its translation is CAFTNYRAAGSPLHF.

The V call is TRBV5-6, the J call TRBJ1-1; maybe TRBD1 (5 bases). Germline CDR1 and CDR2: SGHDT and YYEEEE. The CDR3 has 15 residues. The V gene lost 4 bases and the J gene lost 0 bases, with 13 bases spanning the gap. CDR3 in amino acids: CASSALAGMNTEAFF. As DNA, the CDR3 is TGTGCCAGCAGCGCCCTCGCAGGGATGAACACTGAAGCTTTCTTT.

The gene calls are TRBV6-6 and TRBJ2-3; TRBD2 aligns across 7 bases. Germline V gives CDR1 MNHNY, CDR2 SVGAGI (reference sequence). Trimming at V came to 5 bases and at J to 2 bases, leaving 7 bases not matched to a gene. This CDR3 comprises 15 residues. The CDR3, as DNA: TGTGCCAGCAGTGACGGGGGGAGGCACACAGATACGCAGTATTTT. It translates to CASSDGGRHTDTQYF.

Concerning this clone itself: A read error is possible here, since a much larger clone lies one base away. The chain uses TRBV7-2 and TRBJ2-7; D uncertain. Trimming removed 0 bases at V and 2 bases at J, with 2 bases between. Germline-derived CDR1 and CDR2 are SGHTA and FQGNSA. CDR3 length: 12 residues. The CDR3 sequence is CASSLAPYEQYF. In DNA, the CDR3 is TGTGCCAGCAGCTTAGCTCCCTACGAGCAGTACTTC.

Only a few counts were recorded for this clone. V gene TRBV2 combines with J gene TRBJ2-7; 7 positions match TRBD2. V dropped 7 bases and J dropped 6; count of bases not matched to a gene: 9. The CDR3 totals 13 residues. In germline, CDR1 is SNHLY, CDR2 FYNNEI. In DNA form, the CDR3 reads TGTGCCAGCACTACGGGACCGGGGGGCGAGCAGTACTTC. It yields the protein CASTTGPGGEQYF.

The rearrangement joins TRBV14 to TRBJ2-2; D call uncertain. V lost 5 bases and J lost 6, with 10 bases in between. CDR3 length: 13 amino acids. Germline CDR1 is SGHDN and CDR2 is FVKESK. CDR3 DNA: TGTGCCAGCAGCTCCGCATGGGCCGGGGAGCTGTTTTTT. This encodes CASSSAWAGELFF.

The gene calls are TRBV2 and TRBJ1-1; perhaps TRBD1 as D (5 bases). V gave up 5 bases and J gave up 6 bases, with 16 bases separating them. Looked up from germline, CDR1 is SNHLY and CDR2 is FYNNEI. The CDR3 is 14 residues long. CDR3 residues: CASSPKSQGAEAFF. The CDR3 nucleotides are TGTGCCAGCAGTCCTAAGTCCCAGGGCGCTGAAGCTTTCTTT. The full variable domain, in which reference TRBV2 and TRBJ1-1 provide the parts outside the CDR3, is EPEVTQTPSHQVTQMGQEVILRCVPISNHLYFYWYRQILGQKVEFLVSFYNNEISEKSEIFDDQFSVERPDGSNFTLKIRSTKLEDSAMYFCASSPKSQGAEAFFGQGTRLTVV.

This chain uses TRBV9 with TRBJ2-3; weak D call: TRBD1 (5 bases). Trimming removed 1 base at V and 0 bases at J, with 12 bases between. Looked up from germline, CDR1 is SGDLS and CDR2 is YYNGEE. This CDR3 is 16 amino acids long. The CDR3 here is CASSVKVGQSTDTQYF. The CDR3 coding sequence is TGTGCCAGCAGCGTAAAGGTAGGACAAAGCACAGATACGCAGTATTTT. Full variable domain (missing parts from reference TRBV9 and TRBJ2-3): DSGVTQTPKHLITATGQRVTLRCSPRSGDLSVYWYQQSLDQGLQFLIQYYNGEERAKGNILERFSAQQFPDLHSELNLSSLELGDSALYFCASSVKVGQSTDTQYFGPGTRLTVL.

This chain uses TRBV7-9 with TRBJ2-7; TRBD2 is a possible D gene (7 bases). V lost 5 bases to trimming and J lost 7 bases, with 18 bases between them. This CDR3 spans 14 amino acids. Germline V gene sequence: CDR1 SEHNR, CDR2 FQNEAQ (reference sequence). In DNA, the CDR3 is TGTGCCAGCAGCAAAGAAGGGGGAGGGGGGGAGCAGTACTTC. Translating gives CASSKEGGGGEQYF. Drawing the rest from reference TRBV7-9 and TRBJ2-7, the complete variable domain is DTGVSQNPRHKITKRGQNVTFRCDPISEHNRLYWYRQTLGQGPEFLTYFQNEAQLEKSRLLSDRFSAERPKGSFSTLEIQRTEQGDSAMYLCASSKEGGGGEQYFGPGTRLTVT.

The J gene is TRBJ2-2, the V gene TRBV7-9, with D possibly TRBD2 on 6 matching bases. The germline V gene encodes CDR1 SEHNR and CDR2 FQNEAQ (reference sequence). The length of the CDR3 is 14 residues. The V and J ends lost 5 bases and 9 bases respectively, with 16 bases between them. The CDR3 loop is CASSVSGRGRELFF. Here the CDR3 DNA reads TGTGCCAGCAGCGTTAGTGGGCGCGGGAGGGAGCTGTTTTTT.

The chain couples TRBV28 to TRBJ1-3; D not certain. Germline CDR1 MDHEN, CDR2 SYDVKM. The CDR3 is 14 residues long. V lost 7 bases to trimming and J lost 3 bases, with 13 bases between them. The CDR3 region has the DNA TGTGCCAGCAAGTCGACTGGCGGTGGAAACACCATATATTTT. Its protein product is CASKSTGGGNTIYF.

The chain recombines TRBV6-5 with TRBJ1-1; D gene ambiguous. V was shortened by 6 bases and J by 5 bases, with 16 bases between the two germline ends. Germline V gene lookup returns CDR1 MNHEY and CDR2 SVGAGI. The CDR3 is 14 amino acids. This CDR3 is CASSPLPVGTEAFF. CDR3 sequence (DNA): TGTGCCAGCAGCCCTTTGCCTGTGGGTACTGAAGCTTTCTTT.

The CDR3 loop reads CASSSWGGQETQYF. CDR3 DNA sequence: TGTGCCAGCAGCTCTTGGGGGGGGCAAGAGACCCAGTACTTC. The genes are TRBV5-4 and TRBJ2-5, with 7 bases that match TRBD2. CDR3 length: 14 amino acids. Trimming cost V 3 bases and J 2 bases; bases outside gene matches: 4. Per the germline V gene, CDR1 is SGHNT and CDR2 is YYREEE (reference sequence).

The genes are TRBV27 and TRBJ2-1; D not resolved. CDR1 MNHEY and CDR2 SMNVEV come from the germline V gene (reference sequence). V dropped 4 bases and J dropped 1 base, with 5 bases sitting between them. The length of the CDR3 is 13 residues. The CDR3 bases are TGTGCCAGCAGTTCCCTTTCCTACAATGAGCAGTTCTTC. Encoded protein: CASSSLSYNEQFF.